This TCR beta chain stems from a study of T-cell memory formation after mild COVID-19. The length of the CDR3 is 13 residues. Trimming cost V 4 bases and J 0 bases, with 7 bases left between them. Germline assignment: CDR1 GTSNPN and CDR2 SVGIG (reference sequence). Study results and caveats: Clones contracting over day 15 to 85 were CD4/CD8 balanced, with later expanders leaning CD4+.

MiXCR, applied by TCRdb to the 5' RACE reads, yields one record per CDR3 protein. The table lists about 340,000 distinct CDR3 sequences, about an eighth of them singletons. This clonotype was observed a handful of times. Its antigen remains unknown. The chain carries TRBV30 and TRBJ2-1; D is unclear. This TCR came from a man between 18 and 35 years old who had mild COVID-19 (a few samples of this study predate the infection). Cell type and time point are not known. Sequences were obtained from PBMCs or a T cell subset sorted from them (not recorded which). CDR3 loop: CAWTFFSYNEQFF. The CDR3 DNA reads TGTGCCTGGACTTTTTTCTCCTACAATGAGCAGTTCTTC. The entire variable domain, with the rest obtained from reference TRBV30 and TRBJ2-1, is as follows: SQTIHQWPATLVQPVGSPLSLECTVEGTSNPNLYWYRQAAGRGLQLLFYSVGIGQISSEVPQNLSASRPQDRQFILSSKKLLLSDSGFYLCAWTFFSYNEQFFGPGTRLTVL.